These 25 T cell receptor beta chains were sequenced from one sample in a study of CD4+ T cells in melanoma. Assay used: immunoSEQ multiplex PCR; TCRdb lists only in-frame clones, some missing. The sample has around 6,600 clones; 50% to 75% are singletons. Sequenced material: cells from a culture (not recorded whether cultured in vitro). The receptor source for this set is a human donor with melanoma.

This clone was counted once. This chain joins TRBV19 and TRBJ1-2; a possible D gene is TRBD1 (6 bases). V was cut by 5 bases and J by 5 bases, with 12 bases left in between. The CDR3 contains 13 residues. CDR1 and CDR2 (germline): LNHDA, SQIVND (reference sequence). This chain's CDR3 is CASSRQVSYGYTF. CDR3 sequence (DNA): TGTGCCAGTAGTCGACAGGTTTCTTATGGCTACACCTTC.

The V and J genes are TRBV5-1 and TRBJ2-2; D tentatively fits TRBD1 or TRBD2 (5 bases each). Looked up from germline, CDR1 is SGHRS and CDR2 is YFSETQ. V gave up 10 bases and J gave up 3 bases, with 22 bases separating them. The length of the CDR3 is 16 residues. The CDR3 DNA reads TGCGCCTCTCAGAAGACAGCAAGAGGGGACACCGGGGAGCTGTTTTTT. This encodes CASQKTARGDTGELFF. Full variable domain (outside the CDR3, taken from reference TRBV5-1 and TRBJ2-2): KAGVTQTPRYLIKTRGQQVTLSCSPISGHRSVSWYQQTPGQGLQFLFEYFSETQRNKGNFPGRFSGRQFSNSRSEMNVSTLELGDSALYLCASQKTARGDTGELFFGEGSRLTVL.

The V and J genes are TRBV20-1 and TRBJ2-5; no reliable D call. This CDR3 has 15 residues. CDR1 and CDR2 from the germline V gene are DFQATT and SNEGSKA (reference sequence). V lost 3 bases, J lost 5 bases, and 19 bases lay in between. CDR3 protein: CSASFRRSPEETQYF. The CDR3 DNA reads TGCAGTGCTAGTTTTCGTCGGAGCCCCGAGGAGACCCAGTACTTC.

This chain uses TRBV4-1 with TRBJ1-2; D is undetermined. The CDR3 extends over 12 amino acids. CDR1 is MGHRA, CDR2 YSYEKL, per germline. V was shortened by 0 bases and J by 8 bases, with 7 bases between the two germline ends. In DNA, the CDR3 is TGCGCCAGCAGCCAAGAAAGGTCAGGCTACACCTTC. It codes for CASSQERSGYTF.

The chain employs TRBV7-9 and TRBJ1-1; D is possibly TRBD1 (6 bases). The V end lost 5 bases, the J end lost 0 bases, and 13 bases lay between the germline ends. The CDR3 consists of 15 residues. Germline CDR1 reads SEHNR; CDR2 reads FQNEAQ (reference sequence). The CDR3 DNA is TGTGCCAGCAGCCCCCGGGACACCTTGAACACTGAAGCTTTCTTT. It codes for CASSPRDTLNTEAFF.

The genes are TRBV4-2 and TRBJ1-3; a possible D gene is TRBD1 (5 bases). The CDR3 is 16 amino acids. In germline, CDR1 is LGHNA, CDR2 YNFKEQ. Trimming removed 1 base at V and 3 bases at J, with 13 bases between. CDR3 DNA: TGTGCCAGCAGCCAAGGTAGCCAGGGACTTGGAAACACCATATATTTT. It translates to CASSQGSQGLGNTIYF.

This clone showed up just a few times. The gene calls are TRBV2 and TRBJ1-1; TRBD1 is a possible D gene (6 bases). V was shortened by 3 bases and J by 5 bases, with 13 bases between the two germline ends. CDR3 length: 14 amino acids. CDR1 is SNHLY and CDR2 is FYNNEI in the germline V gene. Written as DNA, the CDR3 is TGTGCCAGCAGTGAGTGGGGGGGCGATACTGAAGCTTTCTTT. Translated, it gives CASSEWGGDTEAFF.

This clone is labeled medium-sized. The chain couples TRBV4-1 to TRBJ1-1; no clear D gene. CDR1 and CDR2 (germline): MGHRA, YSYEKL. V lost 3 bases and J 4 bases, leaving 9 bases between the germline ends. This CDR3 has 13 residues. This CDR3 is CASSQTGVTEAFF. CDR3 DNA sequence: TGCGCCAGCAGCCAGACCGGGGTCACTGAAGCTTTCTTT.

The chain links TRBV4-1 to TRBJ1-2; D is unresolved. Trimming shortened V by 0 bases and J by 1 base, and 9 bases separated the two germline ends. Germline values: CDR1 MGHRA, CDR2 YSYEKL. This CDR3 is built from 15 residues. CDR3: CASSQEDGFNYGYTF. CDR3 DNA: TGCGCCAGCAGCCAAGAGGACGGATTTAACTATGGCTACACCTTC.

This chain uses TRBV5-4 with TRBJ1-1; D may be TRBD1 (5 bases). Trimming removed 5 bases at V and 1 base at J, with 15 bases between. Germline CDR1 and CDR2: SGHNT and YYREEE (reference sequence). The CDR3 covers 15 residues. The CDR3 spells CASSKGFGTNTEAFF. The CDR3 DNA reads TGTGCCAGCAGTAAGGGGTTTGGGACGAACACTGAAGCTTTCTTT.

V is TRBV6-1 and J is TRBJ2-3, with a weak D call TRBD2 (6 bases). The CDR3 runs to 14 residues. The V gene's germline CDR1 is MNHNS and CDR2 SASEGT. Trimming took 3 bases from V and 8 from J, leaving 15 bases between them. DNA of the CDR3: TGTGCCAGCAGTGATGGTGCTCACGGGGGTACGCAGTATTTT. Its translation: CASSDGAHGGTQYF.

This clone was detected only once. The chain joins TRBV6-2 or TRBV6-3 to TRBJ1-6; 8 bases are shared with TRBD1. V gave up 2 bases and J gave up 6 bases; unmatched junction bases: 6. CDR3 size: 16 residues. CDR1 is MNHEY and CDR2 is SVGEGT in the germline V gene. DNA for the CDR3: TGTGCCAGCAGTTACCCCCAGGGGGCTGGTAATTCACCCCTCCACTTT. Its protein product is CASSYPQGAGNSPLHF.

Written as DNA, the CDR3 is TGTGCCAGCACCACTGGGAGGGGGGTGTACAATGAGCAGTTCTTC. Its protein is CASTTGRGVYNEQFF. The rearrangement joins TRBV9 to TRBJ2-1; possibly TRBD2 for D (7 bases). Germline V gene sequence: CDR1 SGDLS, CDR2 YYNGEE. The CDR3 consists of 15 residues. V was pared by 6 bases and J by 4 bases, with 17 bases between.

The chain carries TRBV4-1 and TRBJ2-1; 10 positions agree with TRBD1. CDR1 and CDR2 from the germline V gene are MGHRA and YSYEKL. The junction had 7 bases not matched to a gene; V was cut back by 3 bases and J by 14 bases. There are 13 residues in the CDR3. CDR3 sequence reads: CASSQGSGTGEFF. The DNA of the CDR3 is TGCGCCAGCAGCCAGGGTTCCGGGACAGGGGAGTTCTTC.

The chain carries TRBV30 and TRBJ2-6, with a possible D match to TRBD1 (5 bases). CDR3 size: 14 residues. V was clipped by 6 bases and J by 3 bases, with 12 bases between them. Germline-derived CDR1 and CDR2 are GTSNPN and SVGIG (reference sequence). Here the CDR3 reads CACNAGYGANVLTF. CDR3 in DNA: TGTGCCTGCAACGCAGGGTATGGGGCCAACGTCCTGACTTTC.

This clone came up once. The chain uses TRBV5-5 and TRBJ1-5; D not certain. This CDR3 spans 17 amino acids. Germline V lookup: CDR1 SGHKS, CDR2 YYEKEE (reference sequence). V was clipped by 4 bases and J by 0 bases, with 17 bases between them. The CDR3 spells CASSLQLAYDSNQPQHF. The CDR3 nucleotides are TGTGCCAGCAGCCTTCAATTAGCGTACGATAGCAATCAGCCCCAGCATTTT.

The V call is TRBV23-1, the J call TRBJ2-1; maybe TRBD1 (5 bases). TRBV23-1 is reported as an ORF; its role is uncertain. Trimming shortened V by 7 bases and J by 6 bases, and 16 bases separated the two germline ends. The CDR3 consists of 14 residues. The CDR3 loop reads CASNSKGRFNEQFF. The CDR3 DNA sequence: TGCGCCAGCAACTCAAAGGGGCGCTTCAATGAGCAGTTCTTC.

This chain connects TRBV9 to TRBJ1-2; the match to TRBD1 covers 7 bases. This CDR3 comprises 15 residues. The germline V gene encodes CDR1 SGDLS and CDR2 YYNGEE. J gave up 1 base and V 3 bases, and 6 bases lay outside the gene matches. CDR3 sequence: CASSGYRGNNYGYTF. CDR3 bases: TGTGCCAGCAGCGGTTACAGGGGAAATAACTATGGCTACACCTTC.

The chain couples TRBV7-8 to TRBJ1-5; TRBD1 aligns across 7 bases. Looked up from germline, CDR1 is SGHVS and CDR2 is FQNEAQ. The ends lost 5 bases at V and 1 base at J; junction bases unmatched: 5. The CDR3 sequence is 15 residues long. CDR3 nucleotide sequence: TGTGCCAGCAGCCAATGGGGACAGAGCAATCAGCCCCAGCATTTT. Protein: CASSQWGQSNQPQHF.

The rearrangement joins TRBV9 to TRBJ2-5; 10 bases agree with TRBD1. V lost 3 bases and J lost 5; bases outside the gene matches: 10. Germline V CDR1 and CDR2: SGDLS, YYNGEE. This CDR3 contains 16 residues. The CDR3 coding sequence is TGTGCCAGCAGCGCCAGACAGGGGGCAATGGGGGAGACCCAGTACTTC. As protein: CASSARQGAMGETQYF. Complete variable domain (other parts from reference TRBV9 and TRBJ2-5): DSGVTQTPKHLITATGQRVTLRCSPRSGDLSVYWYQQSLDQGLQFLIQYYNGEERAKGNILERFSAQQFPDLHSELNLSSLELGDSALYFCASSARQGAMGETQYFGPGTRLLVL.

The chain has TRBV28 and TRBJ1-1, with a weak D call TRBD1 (6 bases). The germline V gene has CDR1 MDHEN and CDR2 SYDVKM. This CDR3 has 17 residues. Trimming removed 6 bases from V and 3 bases from J, with 23 bases in between. CDR3 bases: TGTGCCAGCAGAACACCTGGGGGGACACCGAGGGACACTGAAGCTTTCTTT. Translating gives CASRTPGGTPRDTEAFF.

The rearrangement links TRBV19 to TRBJ1-5, with unresolved D. The V and J ends lost 5 bases and 5 bases respectively, with 7 bases between them. CDR3 size: 12 residues. Germline lookup yields CDR1 LNHDA and CDR2 SQIVND (reference sequence). The CDR3 DNA follows: TGTGCCAGTAGTCGAGGAGATCAGCCCCAGCATTTT. Amino acid sequence: CASSRGDQPQHF. Drawing the rest from reference TRBV19 and TRBJ1-5, the complete variable domain is DGGITQSPKYLFRKEGQNVTLSCEQNLNHDAMYWYRQDPGQGLRLIYYSQIVNDFQKGDIAEGYSVSREKKESFPLTVTSAQKNPTAFYLCASSRGDQPQHFGDGTRLSIL.

The chain combines TRBV27 with TRBJ2-1, with 9 bases identical to TRBD1. The V segment lost 6 bases and the J segment 1 base; nucleotides outside the gene matches: 13. This CDR3 is built from 18 residues. Germline V lookup: CDR1 MNHEY, CDR2 SMNVEV (reference sequence). The CDR3 loop reads CASSPGTGKKDSYNEQFF. CDR3 bases: TGTGCCAGCAGCCCCGGGACAGGGAAGAAAGATTCCTACAATGAGCAGTTCTTC.

The chain uses TRBV5-1 and TRBJ1-2; D is possibly TRBD1 (5 bases). Trimming pared 3 bases from V and 4 bases from J, leaving 13 bases between. The CDR3 length is 14 residues. Germline V gives CDR1 SGHRS, CDR2 YFSETQ. CDR3 amino acids: CASSWGTGGYGYTF. In DNA, the CDR3 is TGCGCCAGCAGCTGGGGGACTGGCGGCTATGGCTACACCTTC. Using reference TRBV5-1 and TRBJ1-2 for the parts outside the CDR3, the full variable domain is KAGVTQTPRYLIKTRGQQVTLSCSPISGHRSVSWYQQTPGQGLQFLFEYFSETQRNKGNFPGRFSGRQFSNSRSEMNVSTLELGDSALYLCASSWGTGGYGYTFGSGTRLTVV.

This clone was counted a few times. This chain uses TRBV27 with TRBJ1-3, with TRBD1 identical over 9 bases. With V trimmed by 5 bases and J by 3 bases, 5 bases remained unmatched. The CDR3 spans 15 residues. Germline V gives CDR1 MNHEY, CDR2 SMNVEV (reference sequence). CDR3 nucleotide sequence: TGTGCCAGCAGTAAACAGGGGGCGAGTGGAAACACCATATATTTT. Translation gives CASSKQGASGNTIYF.